These 24 T cell receptor beta chains came from one sample sequenced in a study of OX40 agonist ivuxolimab in advanced cancers. Only in-frame clones appear in the TCRdb table, and some are missing; sequencing was by immunoSEQ multiplex PCR. This repertoire shows some 70,000 clones, just under 85% found once; its top ten account for 5.9%. The sequencing here drew on CD4+ or CD8+ T cells sorted from blood, taken in a trial of the OX40 agonist ivuxolimab. The receptors stem from an adult with an advanced solid tumor such as melanoma, head and neck, liver or kidney cancer.

The rearrangement links TRBV5-8 to TRBJ2-5; D is uncertain. The assigned J gene may be wrong: the sequence end matches TRBJ2-7 better. Germline V gene data show CDR1 as SGHTS and CDR2 as YDEGEE. CDR3 length: 12 amino acids. The CDR3 DNA reads as TGTGCCAGCAGCCACCCGATTGACGAGCAGTACTTC. Translated, it gives CASSHPIDEQYF.

The chain uses TRBV27 and TRBJ2-1; possibly TRBD1 or TRBD2 for D (5 bases each). This CDR3 is 14 amino acids long. V was shortened by 6 bases and J by 8 bases, with 17 bases between the two germline ends. Germline V gene data show CDR1 as MNHEY and CDR2 as SMNVEV (reference sequence). In DNA form, the CDR3 reads TGTGCCAGCAGCCGGGACCCAGGGTTCGATGAGCAGTTCTTC. Its translation is CASSRDPGFDEQFF.

The V gene is TRBV19, the J gene TRBJ1-1; D remains unclear. The germline V and J ends were trimmed by 6 bases and 2 bases, with 19 bases remaining between them. From germline, CDR1 is LNHDA and CDR2 SQIVND (reference sequence). The CDR3 length is 16 residues. The CDR3 sequence is CASSLYGGRVNTEAFF. CDR3 bases: TGTGCCAGTAGCCTCTACGGTGGGAGGGTAAACACTGAAGCTTTCTTT.

The chain couples TRBV28 to TRBJ2-4; a possible D gene is TRBD1 (6 bases). The V gene lost 2 bases and the J gene lost 15 bases, with 11 bases spanning the gap. The CDR3 runs to 11 residues. Germline V CDR1 and CDR2: MDHEN, SYDVKM. CDR3 in DNA: TGTGCCAGCAGTTTAAACAGGGTATGGTACTTC. Amino acids: CASSLNRVWYF.

The rearrangement joins TRBV11-2 to TRBJ2-3; D gene ambiguous. This CDR3 spans 13 amino acids. V lost 1 base to trimming and J lost 3 bases, with 5 bases between them. CDR1 is SGHAT, CDR2 FQNNGV, per germline. The CDR3, as DNA: TGTGCCAGCAGCTTAGGGTGGACAGATACGCAGTATTTT. Amino acid sequence: CASSLGWTDTQYF.

The chain couples TRBV11-2 to TRBJ2-6; D not resolved. The CDR3 is 17 residues long. V was trimmed by 2 bases and J by 0 bases, leaving 11 bases between them. Germline V gene sequence: CDR1 SGHAT, CDR2 FQNNGV. The CDR3 region is CASSLIRRSSGANVLTF. Written as DNA, the CDR3 is TGTGCCAGCAGCTTAATCCGCCGGAGCTCTGGGGCCAACGTCCTGACTTTC.

This clone was found once. This chain's CDR3 is CASSQDLGAGANVLTF. The CDR3 bases are TGCGCCAGCAGCCAAGATTTGGGGGCTGGGGCCAACGTCCTGACTTTC. The V gene is TRBV4-3, the J gene TRBJ2-6; D is tentatively TRBD1 or TRBD2 (5 bases each). V was pared by 0 bases and J by 2 bases, with 8 bases between. CDR3 length equals 16 residues. Germline CDR1 reads LGHNA; CDR2 reads YSLEER.

This chain connects TRBV5-4 to TRBJ2-3; possibly TRBD2 for D (5 bases). Germline V gene data show CDR1 as SGHNT and CDR2 as YYREEE (reference sequence). This CDR3 is 15 amino acids long. Trimming took off 4 bases at V and 2 bases at J, with 14 bases between the two ends. DNA of the CDR3: TGTGCCAGCAGCCCTGGAGGCTCCGTCACAGATACGCAGTATTTT. This encodes CASSPGGSVTDTQYF.

The V gene is TRBV7-6, the J gene TRBJ1-2; 7 bases line up with TRBD1. The CDR3 has 15 amino acids. Germline CDR1 SGHVS, CDR2 FNYEAQ. With V trimmed by 5 bases and J by 4 bases, 10 bases remained unmatched. The CDR3 reads CASSPPGQPFYGYTF. The CDR3 region has the DNA TGTGCCAGCAGCCCTCCGGGACAGCCCTTCTATGGCTACACCTTC.

The chain uses TRBV15 and TRBJ2-1; the D gene is possibly TRBD2 (6 bases). The ends were cut back, 2 bases at V and 6 bases at J, with 14 bases in the middle. Germline V gene lookup returns CDR1 LNHNV and CDR2 YYDKDF (reference sequence). The CDR3 length is 15 residues. The CDR3 DNA reads TGTGCCACCAGCAGACAAGCGGGCTGGGGCAATGAGCAGTTCTTC. Translated, it gives CATSRQAGWGNEQFF. The complete variable domain, with remaining parts taken from reference TRBV15 and TRBJ2-1, reads DAMVIQNPRYQVTQFGKPVTLSCSQTLNHNVMYWYQQKSSQAPKLLFHYYDKDFNNEADTPDNFQSRRPNTSFCFLDIRSPGLGDTAMYLCATSRQAGWGNEQFFGPGTRLTVL.

V and J are TRBV28 and TRBJ2-3; possibly TRBD2 for D (6 bases). Germline CDR1 reads MDHEN; CDR2 reads SYDVKM. CDR3 size: 15 residues. Trimming left V 1 base short and J 1 base short, with 9 bases between. The CDR3, as DNA: TGTGCCAGCAGTTTATACGGAGGGGGCACAGATACGCAGTATTTT. Encoded protein: CASSLYGGGTDTQYF.

V usage is TRBV7-9 and J usage is TRBJ2-7; TRBD1 matches at 10 bases. Looked up from germline, CDR1 is SEHNR and CDR2 is FQNEAQ (reference sequence). The CDR3 has 15 amino acids. V lost 5 bases to trimming and J lost 6 bases; unmatched junction nucleotides: 10. CDR3 DNA sequence: TGTGCCAGCAGCCTATCCGGGACAGGGGACACCGAGCAGTACTTC. Its translation: CASSLSGTGDTEQYF.

A single count supports this clone. The genes are TRBV7-9 and TRBJ2-1; 7 positions match TRBD1. Germline CDR1 SEHNR, CDR2 FQNEAQ (reference sequence). The CDR3 consists of 15 residues. Unmatched junction bases numbered 9, after V lost 4 bases and J lost 6 bases. CDR3 loop: CASSSLRQGGNEQFF. CDR3 nucleotides: TGTGCCAGCAGCTCCCTGAGACAGGGTGGCAATGAGCAGTTCTTC.

The rearrangement uses TRBV7-2 and TRBJ2-7; a weak D match, TRBD2 (5 bases). The CDR3 has 14 residues. The V gene lost 5 bases and the J gene lost 2 bases, with 13 bases spanning the gap. Germline V CDR1 and CDR2: SGHTA, FQGNSA. The CDR3 DNA is TGTGCCAGCAGCCCGCTGGAGGAGGCCTACGAGCAGTACTTC. The encoded protein is CASSPLEEAYEQYF.

CDR3 in amino acids: CASSLDWATGEKLFF. In nucleotides, the CDR3 is TGTGCCAGCAGCTTGGATTGGGCCACGGGGGAAAAACTGTTTTTT. The chain joins TRBV5-5 to TRBJ1-4; D ambiguous. Trimming shortened V by 0 bases and J by 8 bases, and 14 bases separated the two germline ends. The germline V gene encodes CDR1 SGHKS and CDR2 YYEKEE (reference sequence). The CDR3 runs to 15 residues.

Concerning this clone: The CDR3 does not close with the conserved phenylalanine or tryptophan, likely indicating a read error. This chain joins TRBV5-1 and TRBJ2-6; D unresolved. CDR3 length equals 19 residues. The V end was cut by 6 bases, the J end by 1 base, with 23 bases between. The germline V gene encodes CDR1 SGHRS and CDR2 YFSETQ. The CDR3 region is CASTNNSREQLSGANVLTL. As DNA, the CDR3 is TGCGCCAGCACCAACAATTCTCGAGAGCAATTGTCTGGGGCCAACGTCCTGACTCTC.

The chain uses TRBV11-1 and TRBJ2-1; weak D call: TRBD2 (6 bases). CDR3 length: 16 amino acids. Germline assignment: CDR1 SGHAT and CDR2 FQDESV (reference sequence). Trimming shortened V by 2 bases and J by 0 bases, and 11 bases separated the two germline ends. This CDR3 reads CASSLSEGTSYNEQFF. DNA for the CDR3: TGTGCCAGCAGCTTATCGGAGGGGACCTCCTACAATGAGCAGTTCTTC.

This clone came up once. The chain combines TRBV9 with TRBJ1-4, with 7 bases identical to TRBD1. CDR1 SGDLS and CDR2 YYNGEE come from the germline V gene. Trimming at V came to 3 bases and at J to 4 bases, leaving 3 bases not matched to a gene. This CDR3 is built from 14 residues. The CDR3 bases are TGTGCCAGCAGCGCTAGACAGGGTAATGAAAAACTGTTTTTT. This sequence encodes CASSARQGNEKLFF.

This sequence joins TRBV7-8 and TRBJ2-1, with D possibly being TRBD1 or TRBD2 (5 bases each). The CDR3 sequence is 12 residues long. Deletions cut 3 bases from V and 8 bases from J, with 8 bases between. Germline CDR1 reads SGHVS; CDR2 reads FQNEAQ. In DNA form, the CDR3 reads TGTGCCAGCAGCTTGGGGGTAGATGAGCAGTTCTTC. This sequence encodes CASSLGVDEQFF.

The rearrangement uses TRBV9 and TRBJ2-5; no clear D. This CDR3 has 13 amino acids. Per germline, CDR1 SGDLS and CDR2 YYNGEE. V lost 4 bases to trimming and J lost 4 bases, with 11 bases between them. The DNA of the CDR3 is TGTGCCAGCAGCCCAGACATCCCAGAGACCCAGTACTTC. Amino acids: CASSPDIPETQYF.

This clone was counted a few times. The rearrangement links TRBV7-9 to TRBJ1-6, with unresolved D. CDR1 is SEHNR and CDR2 is FQNEAQ in the germline V gene (reference sequence). The CDR3 covers 12 residues. Trimming removed 5 bases from V and 12 bases from J, with 11 bases in between. As DNA, the CDR3 is TGTGCCAGCAGCCCCGAACGGGGACCCCTCCACTTT. This encodes CASSPERGPLHF.

The chain has TRBV13 and TRBJ2-1; D remains ambiguous. Trimming took off 6 bases at V and 4 bases at J, with 4 bases between the two ends. Germline V gene data show CDR1 as PRHDT and CDR2 as FYEKMQ (reference sequence). This CDR3 has 11 residues. The chain's CDR3 is CASSLYNEQFF. CDR3 DNA: TGTGCCAGCAGTCTTTACAATGAGCAGTTCTTC. The complete variable domain, with remaining parts taken from reference TRBV13 and TRBJ2-1, reads AAGVIQSPRHLIKEKRETATLKCYPIPRHDTVYWYQQGPGQDPQFLISFYEKMQSDKGSIPDRFSAQQFSDYHSELNMSSLELGDSALYFCASSLYNEQFFGPGTRLTVL.

This clone was observed a few times. This chain uses TRBV5-1 with TRBJ2-1; D might be TRBD1 (6 bases). This CDR3 has 15 amino acids. The germline CDR1 and CDR2 sequences are SGHRS and YFSETQ. Trimming took off 1 base at V and 7 bases at J, with 15 bases between the two ends. CDR3 in amino acids: CASSLNSGGLNEQFF. The DNA of the CDR3 is TGCGCCAGCAGCTTGAATAGTGGGGGCCTTAATGAGCAGTTCTTC.

V usage is TRBV28 and J usage is TRBJ2-5; D is uncertain. CDR1 and CDR2 from the germline V gene are MDHEN and SYDVKM. V lost 2 bases to trimming and J lost 2 bases, with 12 bases between them. The length of the CDR3 is 15 residues. CDR3 loop: CASSLGPAWQETQYF. The CDR3 DNA reads as TGTGCCAGCAGTTTAGGCCCTGCGTGGCAAGAGACCCAGTACTTC.